The 26 T cell receptor beta chains given below trace back to one sample, sequenced in a study of OX40 agonist ivuxolimab in advanced cancers. Here immunoSEQ multiplex PCR was the method, and the copy in TCRdb shows in-frame clones only, minus some. The data show tens of thousands of clones, roughly nine tenths seen once. The sequences come from CD4+ or CD8+ T cells sorted from blood, collected in a trial of the OX40 agonist ivuxolimab. These receptors all come from an adult with an advanced solid tumor such as melanoma, head and neck, liver or kidney cancer.

This clone was observed a single time. The V gene is TRBV19, the J gene TRBJ1-5, with 9 bases fitting TRBD1. V gave up 3 bases and J gave up 7 bases; unmatched junction bases: 4. The length of the CDR3 is 14 residues. The germline CDR1 and CDR2 sequences are LNHDA and SQIVND (reference sequence). CDR3 sequence: CASSMLQGAQPQHF. Written as DNA, the CDR3 is TGTGCCAGTAGTATGTTACAGGGGGCCCAGCCCCAGCATTTT.

The gene calls are TRBV28 and TRBJ2-1; 7 nucleotides align to TRBD1. Germline loops: CDR1 MDHEN, CDR2 SYDVKM. This CDR3 has 15 amino acids. Unmatched junction bases numbered 8, after V lost 1 base and J lost 8 bases. The CDR3 nucleotides read TGTGCCAGCAGTTTATATAGGGGGCTGGGAGATGAGCAGTTCTTC. Translation gives CASSLYRGLGDEQFF.

The CDR3: CASKSGTGYNEQFF. DNA of the CDR3: TGTGCCAGTAAATCCGGGACAGGATACAATGAGCAGTTCTTC. The rearrangement uses TRBV13 and TRBJ2-1; TRBD1 aligns across 8 bases. CDR3 length equals 14 residues. Trimming removed 9 bases from V and 4 bases from J; junction bases left unmatched: 8. The germline gives CDR1 PRHDT, CDR2 FYEKMQ (reference sequence). The variable domain in full, completed from reference TRBV13 and TRBJ2-1, reads AAGVIQSPRHLIKEKRETATLKCYPIPRHDTVYWYQQGPGQDPQFLISFYEKMQSDKGSIPDRFSAQQFSDYHSELNMSSLELGDSALYFCASKSGTGYNEQFFGPGTRLTVL.

The chain couples TRBV6-6 to TRBJ1-1; TRBD1 is a possible D gene (5 bases). The CDR3 consists of 13 residues. The V gene lost 0 bases and the J gene lost 5 bases, with 7 bases spanning the gap. Per germline, CDR1 MNHNY and CDR2 SVGAGI (reference sequence). The CDR3 loop is CASSYSEGTEAFF. The CDR3 coding sequence is TGTGCCAGCAGTTACTCGGAGGGGACTGAAGCTTTCTTT.

The chain uses TRBV10-2 and TRBJ2-1; D may be TRBD2 (5 bases). V was cut by 0 bases and J by 5 bases, with 11 bases left in between. CDR1 is WSHSY, CDR2 SAAADI, per germline. This CDR3 spans 15 amino acids. The CDR3 spells CASSESFGVHNEQFF. The CDR3 nucleotides read TGCGCCAGCAGTGAGTCCTTCGGGGTTCACAATGAGCAGTTCTTC.

CDR3 region: CASSLRGYGGRSEKLFF. In DNA form, the CDR3 reads TGTGCCAGCAGCCTCAGGGGGTATGGGGGCAGAAGTGAAAAACTGTTTTTT. J is TRBJ1-4 and V is TRBV5-4, with TRBD1 matching 7 bases. The ends lost 4 bases at V and 7 bases at J; junction bases unmatched: 16. The germline V gene encodes CDR1 SGHNT and CDR2 YYREEE (reference sequence). The CDR3 sequence is 17 residues long.

A note on this clone: The same CDR3 also results from other DNA sequences found in this sample. The rearrangement joins TRBV29-1 to TRBJ1-2, with TRBD1 as a possible D gene (5 bases). Germline V gene data show CDR1 as SQVTM and CDR2 as ANQGSEA. V was shortened by 6 bases and J by 6 bases, with 11 bases between the two germline ends. CDR3 length: 11 amino acids. CDR3 protein: CSVDTDDGYTF. The CDR3 coding sequence is TGCAGCGTGGACACTGATGATGGCTACACCTTC. Filled out from reference TRBV29-1 and TRBJ1-2, the complete variable domain reads SAVISQKPSRDICQRGTSLTIQCQVDSQVTMMFWYRQQPGQSLTLIATANQGSEATYESGFVIDKFPISRPNLTFSTLTVSNMSPEDSSIYLCSVDTDDGYTFGSGTRLTVV.

CDR3 sequence reads: CASSLDPNEKLFF. The CDR3 region has the DNA TGTGCCAGCAGCCTGGACCCTAATGAAAAACTGTTTTTT. The chain employs TRBV11-2 and TRBJ1-4, with unresolved D. Trimming stripped 5 bases from V and 3 bases from J, with 7 bases between. This CDR3 comprises 13 residues. Germline CDR1 SGHAT, CDR2 FQNNGV.

V usage is TRBV7-6 and J usage is TRBJ2-3; maybe TRBD2 (6 bases). The germline V and J ends were trimmed by 3 bases and 2 bases, with 18 bases remaining between them. Looked up from germline, CDR1 is SGHVS and CDR2 is FNYEAQ. There are 17 residues in the CDR3. CDR3 amino acids: CASSFPHDGRFTDTQYF. The CDR3 coding sequence is TGTGCCAGCAGCTTTCCTCATGACGGGAGATTCACAGATACGCAGTATTTT.

This sequence joins TRBV27 and TRBJ2-1, with D unclear. Trimming removed 2 bases at V and 4 bases at J, with 12 bases between. CDR1 and CDR2 from the germline V gene are MNHEY and SMNVEV (reference sequence). The CDR3 loop spans 15 amino acids. CDR3 DNA sequence: TGTGCCAGCAGTTTAATACGGGTGACTTACAATGAGCAGTTCTTC. Amino acids: CASSLIRVTYNEQFF.

The chain links TRBV29-1 to TRBJ2-1, with a tentative D call TRBD1 (5 bases). The germline V gene encodes CDR1 SQVTM and CDR2 ANQGSEA. Trimming cost V 7 bases and J 5 bases, with 15 bases left between them. The CDR3 covers 13 residues. This chain's CDR3 is CSAQGLKNNEQFF. The CDR3 nucleotides are TGCAGCGCCCAGGGTTTAAAGAACAATGAGCAGTTCTTC.

The chain couples TRBV9 to TRBJ2-2, with D perhaps matching TRBD1 or TRBD2 (5 bases each). Germline V gene data show CDR1 as SGDLS and CDR2 as YYNGEE. The V and J ends lost 0 bases and 0 bases respectively, with 12 bases between them. The CDR3 has 17 residues. CDR3: CASSVVGTATNTGELFF. The DNA of the CDR3 is TGTGCCAGCAGCGTAGTAGGGACGGCGACGAACACCGGGGAGCTGTTTTTT.

V and J are TRBV28 and TRBJ2-1, with 10 nucleotides matching TRBD1. The germline V gene has CDR1 MDHEN and CDR2 SYDVKM. This CDR3 is 13 amino acids long. The trim removed 3 bases at V and 10 bases at J, leaving 3 bases unmatched. CDR3 bases: TGTGCCAGCAGTTTGGGACAGGGGTTCGAGCAGTTCTTC. Translating it yields CASSLGQGFEQFF.

The chain joins TRBV6-5 to TRBJ2-2, with a weak D call TRBD2 (7 bases). Trimming removed 10 bases from V and 6 bases from J, with 21 bases in between. Germline CDR1 reads MNHEY; CDR2 reads SVGAGI. This CDR3 region has 15 residues. CDR3 loop: CATLKGGLFAGELFF. The CDR3, as DNA: TGTGCCACCCTTAAGGGGGGGTTGTTCGCCGGGGAGCTGTTTTTT.

The chain uses TRBV6-5 and TRBJ2-7; the D gene is possibly TRBD2 (5 bases). CDR3 length equals 16 residues. The germline V and J ends were trimmed by 2 bases and 6 bases, with 20 bases remaining between them. CDR1 and CDR2 from the germline V gene are MNHEY and SVGAGI. Here the CDR3 reads CASSYEFYSGRGEQYF. In DNA, the CDR3 is TGTGCCAGCAGTTACGAGTTCTATAGTGGGAGAGGCGAGCAGTACTTC.

The CDR3 is CASSDMANIQYF. CDR3 in DNA: TGCGCCAGCAGTGACATGGCAAACATTCAGTACTTC. This chain uses TRBV10-2 with TRBJ2-4; D gene unclear. V was trimmed by 3 bases and J by 6 bases, leaving 6 bases between them. CDR3 length: 12 amino acids. Germline values: CDR1 WSHSY, CDR2 SAAADI.

This clone was detected once. The genes are TRBV27 and TRBJ1-2; 7 nucleotides line up with TRBD1. V lost 10 bases, J lost 4 bases, and 15 bases stayed unmatched. Germline CDR1 reads MNHEY; CDR2 reads SMNVEV (reference sequence). CDR3 size: 15 residues. Here the CDR3 DNA reads TGTGCCATCGAGGGAGGCAGGGGGTTTACCTATGGCTACACCTTC. This translates into CAIEGGRGFTYGYTF.

The gene calls are TRBV4-2 and TRBJ2-7, with D tentatively TRBD2 (7 bases). CDR1 LGHNA and CDR2 YNFKEQ come from the germline V gene. The V end lost 0 bases, the J end lost 0 bases, and 18 bases lay between the germline ends. The CDR3 has 18 residues. The CDR3 is CASSQDIPGDYLSYEQYF. The CDR3 DNA sequence: TGTGCCAGCAGCCAAGATATACCAGGGGACTACCTCTCCTACGAGCAGTACTTC.

J is TRBJ2-7 and V is TRBV28, with D tentatively TRBD1 (6 bases). This CDR3 is built from 13 residues. CDR1 and CDR2 (germline): MDHEN, SYDVKM. The germline V and J ends were trimmed by 6 bases and 1 base, with 10 bases remaining between them. This chain's CDR3 is CASRRDRSYEQYF. The CDR3 nucleotides read TGTGCCAGCAGACGCGACAGGTCCTACGAGCAGTACTTC.

V is TRBV2 and J is TRBJ1-2, with 8 bases fitting TRBD1. V shed 6 bases, J shed 2 bases, and the junction held 2 bases outside the gene matches. Germline V lookup: CDR1 SNHLY, CDR2 FYNNEI. The CDR3 covers 13 residues. Here the CDR3 DNA reads TGTGCCAGCAGGGGGGACAGGAACTATGGCTACACCTTC. Its protein is CASRGDRNYGYTF.

This chain uses TRBV30 with TRBJ1-1; TRBD1 matches at 7 bases. The CDR3 contains 14 residues. V shed 4 bases, J shed 4 bases, and the junction held 9 bases outside the gene matches. The germline V gene has CDR1 GTSNPN and CDR2 SVGIG (reference sequence). CDR3 sequence reads: CAWTATQGITEAFF. The CDR3 DNA reads as TGTGCCTGGACAGCGACACAGGGGATCACTGAAGCTTTCTTT. The whole variable domain, filled in from reference TRBV30 and TRBJ1-1, reads SQTIHQWPATLVQPVGSPLSLECTVEGTSNPNLYWYRQAAGRGLQLLFYSVGIGQISSEVPQNLSASRPQDRQFILSSKKLLLSDSGFYLCAWTATQGITEAFFGQGTRLTVV.

The rearrangement uses TRBV7-8 and TRBJ2-1; D is undetermined. Germline CDR1 SGHVS, CDR2 FQNEAQ. Trimming took off 2 bases at V and 7 bases at J, with 6 bases between the two ends. This CDR3 spans 12 amino acids. Here the CDR3 reads CASSLRDNEQFF. CDR3 coding DNA: TGTGCCAGCAGCTTAAGGGATAATGAGCAGTTCTTC.

The rearrangement joins TRBV27 to TRBJ1-5; no clear D. The V end was cut by 1 base, the J end by 0 bases, with 7 bases between. CDR1 and CDR2 (germline): MNHEY, SMNVEV (reference sequence). This CDR3 comprises 15 residues. Here the CDR3 DNA reads TGTGCCAGCAGTTTATTGGGCAATAGCAATCAGCCCCAGCATTTT. It encodes CASSLLGNSNQPQHF.

The rearrangement links TRBV4-3 to TRBJ2-7, with D unresolved. The CDR3 has 13 amino acids. V lost 5 bases and J 4 bases, leaving 12 bases between the germline ends. Germline CDR1 reads LGHNA; CDR2 reads YSLEER. This CDR3 is CASSRSDRYEQYF. CDR3 nucleotides: TGCGCCAGCAGCAGGTCGGATCGGTACGAGCAGTACTTC.

V gene TRBV21-1 combines with J gene TRBJ2-7; the D segment call TRBD2 is taken from the table without a DNA check. TRBV21-1 counts as a pseudogene. CDR3 length: 14 amino acids. The CDR3, as DNA: TGTGCCAGCAGCAACCCTCTCCCCTCCTACGAGCAGTACTTC. Residues: CASSNPLPSYEQYF.

This clone was seen a single time. The gene calls are TRBV19 and TRBJ1-5, with D tentatively TRBD1 (5 bases). The germline CDR1 and CDR2 sequences are LNHDA and SQIVND (reference sequence). CDR3 length equals 16 residues. Trimming took off 6 bases at V and 4 bases at J, with 19 bases between the two ends. The CDR3 sequence is CASRAPLRATNQPQHF. The CDR3 coding sequence is TGTGCCAGTAGGGCTCCGCTCAGGGCGACGAATCAGCCCCAGCATTTT.